These 32 T cell receptor beta chains were all obtained from the same sample, sequenced in a study of response to subunit inactivated influenza vaccine. From the RT-PCR reads, TCRdb called clonotypes with MiXCR, one entry per CDR3 protein. In the table there are almost 600,000 distinct CDR3 sequences, around 15% of which are singletons. Sequenced here: PBMCs from blood, sampled 11 to 12 days after vaccination. The source is a man aged 45 to 65 who received an inactivated influenza vaccine.

This clonotype was seen more than once but under ten times. In DNA form, the CDR3 reads TGTGCCAGCAGTTTAAGACTAGCGGCCACCGGGGAGCTGTTTTTT. Encoded protein: CASSLRLAATGELFF. The V and J genes are TRBV12-3 or TRBV12-4 and TRBJ2-2, with 9 nucleotides matching TRBD2. J gave up 4 bases and V 2 bases, and 2 bases lay outside the gene matches. The CDR3 length is 15 residues.

Only a few counts were recorded for this clonotype. This chain connects TRBV12-3 or TRBV12-4 to TRBJ1-1; no reliable D call. V was trimmed by 2 bases and J by 1 base, leaving 8 bases between them. The CDR3 spans 14 residues. The CDR3 DNA follows: TGTGCCAGCAGTTTAAAGGGTAGGAACACTGAAGCTTTCTTT. Residues: CASSLKGRNTEAFF.

The sample holds a few counts of this clonotype. The chain recombines TRBV27 with TRBJ1-1; D may be TRBD1 (5 bases). V dropped 5 bases and J dropped 1 base, with 14 bases sitting between them. The V gene's germline CDR1 is MNHEY and CDR2 SMNVEV (reference sequence). The CDR3 spans 15 residues. The CDR3 sequence: CASSLDATANTEAFF. Written as DNA, the CDR3 is TGTGCCAGCAGTCTCGACGCGACAGCGAACACTGAAGCTTTCTTT.

This clonotype was observed a handful of times. Written as DNA, the CDR3 is TGTGCCAGCAGTTACGCGCCGGGGGTCGCCTCTGGAAACACCATATATTTT. As protein: CASSYAPGVASGNTIYF. The chain couples TRBV6-5 to TRBJ1-3, with D possibly TRBD1 on 5 matching bases. Trimming shortened V by 2 bases and J by 0 bases, and 14 bases separated the two germline ends. The CDR3 sequence is 17 residues long. Per germline, CDR1 MNHEY and CDR2 SVGAGI.

This clonotype was seen only a few times. The CDR3 spells CASSLVGGLSYNSPLHF. The CDR3 coding sequence is TGCGCCAGCAGCTTGGTCGGGGGGCTCTCCTATAATTCACCCCTCCACTTT. The gene calls are TRBV5-1 and TRBJ1-6; D might be TRBD1 (6 bases). Germline-derived CDR1 and CDR2 are SGHRS and YFSETQ. V gave up 0 bases and J gave up 0 bases, with 10 bases separating them. This CDR3 spans 17 amino acids.

This clonotype has more than one count but fewer than ten. At one of its ends the junction is not consistent with the germline gene, which may arise from a read error. V and J are TRBV29-1 and TRBJ2-3; 8 nucleotides line up with TRBD1. The CDR3 runs to 10 residues. Germline assignment: CDR1 SQVTM and CDR2 ANQGSEA. CDR3 region: CSVTGGSADF. The CDR3 DNA reads TGCAGCGTCACAGGGGGTTCGGCCGATTTT.

The rearrangement links TRBV7-2 to TRBJ2-7, with D perhaps matching TRBD2 (7 bases). Germline CDR1 is SGHTA and CDR2 is FQGNSA. V lost 2 bases and J lost 9, with 14 bases in between. The CDR3 runs to 13 residues. The CDR3 DNA is TGTGCCAGCAGCTTATCACAGGGAGGGGGGCAGTACTTC. The encoded protein is CASSLSQGGGQYF.

This clonotype showed up many times. The genes are TRBV18 and TRBJ2-6, with a weak D call TRBD2 (5 bases). Trimming pared 4 bases from V and 0 bases from J, leaving 7 bases between. This CDR3 region has 15 residues. Germline CDR1 is KGHSH and CDR2 is LQKENI. The CDR3 sequence is CASSQRISGANVLTF. The CDR3 region has the DNA TGTGCCAGCTCACAGCGGATCTCTGGGGCCAACGTCCTGACTTTC.

The V gene is TRBV10-3, the J gene TRBJ1-1, with unresolved D. Germline-derived CDR1 and CDR2 are ENHRY and SYGVKD. The length of the CDR3 is 14 residues. Trimming left V 3 bases short and J 1 base short, with 9 bases between. CDR3 nucleotides: TGTGCCATCAGTGACCTGGGTCCGAACACTGAAGCTTTCTTT. It codes for CAISDLGPNTEAFF.

The sample holds a few counts of this clonotype. The chain combines TRBV7-9 with TRBJ2-2; 7 nucleotides agree with TRBD1. The CDR3 contains 15 residues. V was clipped by 5 bases and J by 1 base; unmatched bases: 4. CDR1 is SEHNR, CDR2 FQNEAQ, per germline (reference sequence). The CDR3 sequence: CASSHGTENTGELFF. CDR3 sequence (DNA): TGTGCCAGCAGCCACGGGACAGAGAACACCGGGGAGCTGTTTTTT.

The table lists this clonotype with many counts. Because the CDR3's place on the DNA is in doubt, the DNA is left out and the CDR3 is given as listed by TCRdb. The chain carries TRBV12-3 or TRBV12-4 and TRBJ2-1; TRBD1, as called in the table, went unchecked against the DNA. The CDR3 is 15 residues long, counting both termini. CDR3 loop: CASSSSGDNYNEQFF.

The chain carries TRBV10-3 and TRBJ2-6; D remains unclear. Per germline, CDR1 ENHRY and CDR2 SYGVKD. Trimming removed 3 bases at V and 4 bases at J, with 7 bases between. This CDR3 is 14 amino acids long. The CDR3 DNA sequence: TGTGCCATCAGTGAACCTGGGGGGGCCAACGTCCTGACTTTC. Translating it yields CAISEPGGANVLTF.

This clonotype was counted between two and nine times. The chain combines TRBV30 with TRBJ1-1; D ambiguous. Between the trimmed V and J ends, which lost 2 bases and 4 bases, there was a span of 11 bases. Germline assignment: CDR1 GTSNPN and CDR2 SVGIG (reference sequence). CDR3 length equals 13 residues. The CDR3 here is CAWSFWPGTEAFF. Written as DNA, the CDR3 is TGTGCCTGGAGTTTCTGGCCCGGCACTGAAGCTTTCTTT.

This clonotype showed up just a few times. This chain uses TRBV23-1 with TRBJ2-2, with a weak D call TRBD1 (6 bases). TRBV23-1 is an ORF for which the function is uncertain. The CDR3 has 14 residues. V lost 3 bases, J lost 6 bases, and 11 bases lay in between. The CDR3 nucleotides are TGCGCCAGCAGTCACTGGGGGCTGTCCGGGGAGCTGTTTTTT. It codes for CASSHWGLSGELFF.

V is TRBV18 and J is TRBJ2-1, with 9 positions matching TRBD1. The CDR3 totals 18 residues. The germline gives CDR1 KGHSH, CDR2 LQKENI. Losses at the gene ends were 6 bases for V and 2 bases for J; bases not matched to a gene: 14. In DNA form, the CDR3 reads TGTGCCAGCTCCTCCCGAGGTCCACAGGGGGCCCCCTACAATGAGCAGTTCTTC. It codes for CASSSRGPQGAPYNEQFF.

This clonotype was detected a few times. The V gene is TRBV2, the J gene TRBJ2-3, with 7 bases matching TRBD1. CDR1 SNHLY and CDR2 FYNNEI come from the germline V gene. The CDR3 sequence is 16 residues long. The trim removed 7 bases at V and 2 bases at J, leaving 12 bases unmatched. CDR3 DNA: TGTGCCAGCACGGGAAACAGGGGCATTAACACAGATACGCAGTATTTT. Encoded protein: CASTGNRGINTDTQYF.

This clonotype has only a few counts. The V call is TRBV6-1, the J call TRBJ2-2; the match to TRBD2 covers 10 bases. The J segment lost 1 base and the V segment lost 7 bases, leaving 3 bases of the junction unmatched. Germline lookup yields CDR1 MNHNS and CDR2 SASEGT. This CDR3 spans 15 amino acids. CDR3 loop: CASKASGGNTGELFF. CDR3 nucleotide sequence: TGTGCCAGCAAGGCTAGCGGGGGGAACACCGGGGAGCTGTTTTTT.

This clonotype showed up just a few times. The V call is TRBV20-1, the J call TRBJ2-7, with 14 bases lining up with TRBD2. The CDR3 runs 15 residues. CDR1 and CDR2 (germline): DFQATT, SNEGSKA (reference sequence). V lost 3 bases, J lost 4 bases, and 5 bases stayed unmatched. CDR3 DNA sequence: TGCAGTGCTAGGAGACTAGCGGGGGGGAGGTACGAGCAGTACTTC. It specifies CSARRLAGGRYEQYF.

The table lists this clonotype with a few counts. The chain employs TRBV20-1 and TRBJ2-5, with 10 positions matching TRBD1. This CDR3 has 15 residues. J was trimmed by 6 bases and V by 0 bases; bases with no gene match: 7. Germline V gene lookup returns CDR1 DFQATT and CDR2 SNEGSKA (reference sequence). CDR3 amino acids: CSARDKDRGGKTQYF. DNA for the CDR3: TGCAGTGCTAGAGATAAGGACAGGGGGGGAAAGACCCAGTACTTC.

V and J are TRBV5-5 and TRBJ2-1; D call uncertain. V lost 2 bases and J 0 bases, leaving 9 bases between the germline ends. CDR3 length equals 15 residues. Per the germline V gene, CDR1 is SGHKS and CDR2 is YYEKEE (reference sequence). The DNA of the CDR3 is TGTGCCAGCAGCTTAAGGTCCTACTCCTACAATGAGCAGTTCTTC. It yields the protein CASSLRSYSYNEQFF.

The J gene is TRBJ1-1, the V gene TRBV10-3; D gene unclear. The CDR3 runs 14 residues. V was cut by 6 bases and J by 1 base, with 12 bases left in between. Per the germline V gene, CDR1 is ENHRY and CDR2 is SYGVKD. The CDR3 loop reads CAIRANTENTEAFF. DNA for the CDR3: TGTGCCATCAGAGCTAACACAGAGAACACTGAAGCTTTCTTT.

There are a few counts of this clonotype. The chain carries TRBV4-3 and TRBJ2-3; possibly TRBD2 for D (6 bases). V was trimmed by 0 bases and J by 2 bases, leaving 15 bases between them. The CDR3 totals 17 residues. CDR1 and CDR2 from the germline V gene are LGHNA and YSLEER. Written as DNA, the CDR3 is TGCGCCAGCAGCCAAGATCGGCTAGCGCCGACCACAGATACGCAGTATTTT. Its protein product is CASSQDRLAPTTDTQYF.

There are many counts of this clonotype. The J gene is TRBJ2-4, the V gene TRBV11-2; D ambiguous. The germline V gene has CDR1 SGHAT and CDR2 FQNNGV. The V end lost 3 bases, the J end lost 5 bases, and 8 bases lay between the germline ends. CDR3 length: 13 amino acids. DNA for the CDR3: TGTGCCAGCAGCTTGTCGGGCGAAAACATTCAGTACTTC. Its translation: CASSLSGENIQYF.

V and J are TRBV7-2 and TRBJ1-1, with D uncertain. The CDR3 consists of 14 residues. Per the germline V gene, CDR1 is SGHTA and CDR2 is FQGNSA. Trimming removed 0 bases from V and 12 bases from J, with 17 bases in between. CDR3 sequence: CASSLALGRVDSFF. CDR3 DNA sequence: TGTGCCAGCAGCTTAGCGCTAGGGCGAGTTGATTCTTTCTTT. Full variable domain (outside the CDR3, taken from reference TRBV7-2 and TRBJ1-1): GAGVSQSPSNKVTEKGKDVELRCDPISGHTALYWYRQSLGQGLEFLIYFQGNSAPDKSGLPSDRFSAERTGGSVSTLTIQRTQQEDSAVYLCASSLALGRVDSFFGQGTRLTVV.

DNA for the CDR3: TGTGCCAGCGATCCTTGGGGCGGGGGGGCCGCAGATACGCAGTATTTT. It codes for CASDPWGGGAADTQYF. The gene calls are TRBV9 and TRBJ2-3; 9 bases agree with TRBD2. Germline CDR1 SGDLS, CDR2 YYNGEE. After removal of 7 bases from V and 4 bases from J, the junction contained 13 bases not matched to a gene. This CDR3 is built from 16 residues.

The rearrangement uses TRBV4-1 and TRBJ2-1, with D perhaps TRBD2 (6 bases). The CDR3 length is 14 residues. The germline CDR1 and CDR2 sequences are MGHRA and YSYEKL. V lost 0 bases to trimming and J lost 7 bases, with 10 bases between them. The DNA of the CDR3 is TGCGCCAGCAGCCAAGATCCGGGAGAAAATGAGCAGTTCTTC. It is translated as CASSQDPGENEQFF.

This clonotype has more than one count but fewer than ten. The V and J genes are TRBV10-3 and TRBJ2-1; 10 bases map to TRBD2. Germline V gene data show CDR1 as ENHRY and CDR2 as SYGVKD. This CDR3 region has 15 residues. The V and J ends lost 2 bases and 4 bases, in that order; junction bases with no gene match: 2. The DNA of the CDR3 is TGTGCCATCAGTGAGGGGACTAGCGTATACAATGAGCAGTTCTTC. It encodes CAISEGTSVYNEQFF.

The table lists this clonotype with a few counts. The chain carries TRBV5-1 and TRBJ2-2; tentative D call: TRBD2 (5 bases). Germline CDR1 reads SGHRS; CDR2 reads YFSETQ. There are 16 residues in the CDR3. V lost 1 base to trimming and J lost 1 base, with 11 bases between them. Here the CDR3 reads CASSLRAAGNTGELFF. The CDR3 bases are TGCGCCAGCAGCTTGAGGGCGGCGGGGAACACCGGGGAGCTGTTTTTT.

The CDR3 DNA follows: TGTGCCAGCAGCTCGGCAGGGTTTGGCTACACCTTC. Its protein product is CASSSAGFGYTF. This chain links TRBV7-2 with TRBJ1-2, with D possibly matching TRBD1 (5 bases). Germline values: CDR1 SGHTA, CDR2 FQGNSA. The V and J ends lost 4 bases and 7 bases respectively, with 10 bases between them. There are 12 residues in the CDR3. Complete variable domain (other parts from reference TRBV7-2 and TRBJ1-2): GAGVSQSPSNKVTEKGKDVELRCDPISGHTALYWYRQSLGQGLEFLIYFQGNSAPDKSGLPSDRFSAERTGGSVSTLTIQRTQQEDSAVYLCASSSAGFGYTFGSGTRLTVV.

This clonotype was recorded a few times. The rearrangement joins TRBV4-3 to TRBJ1-2, with 7 nucleotides matching TRBD1. The CDR3 runs 15 residues. Germline CDR1 LGHNA, CDR2 YSLEER. Trimming at V came to 1 base and at J to 8 bases, leaving 10 bases not matched to a gene. This CDR3 reads CASSQVWTGSGGYTF. DNA for the CDR3: TGCGCCAGCAGCCAAGTGTGGACAGGTTCTGGGGGCTACACCTTC.

The rearrangement uses TRBV20-1 and TRBJ2-5; 9 bases line up with TRBD1. This CDR3 comprises 14 residues. Trimming removed 6 bases from V and 4 bases from J; junction bases left unmatched: 9. Germline V gene data show CDR1 as DFQATT and CDR2 as SNEGSKA (reference sequence). The CDR3 nucleotides are TGCAGTGCAAGACTCACAGGGGGCCGAGAGACCCAGTACTTC. Amino acids: CSARLTGGRETQYF.

Only a few counts were recorded for this clonotype. The chain combines TRBV7-9 with TRBJ2-7, with D perhaps TRBD1 or TRBD2 (5 bases each). The CDR3 spans 15 residues. V was pared by 1 base and J by 2 bases, with 12 bases between. CDR1 is SEHNR, CDR2 FQNEAQ, per germline (reference sequence). CDR3 region: CASSLDGGNAYEQYF. CDR3 DNA sequence: TGTGCCAGCAGCTTAGATGGGGGAAACGCCTACGAGCAGTACTTC.